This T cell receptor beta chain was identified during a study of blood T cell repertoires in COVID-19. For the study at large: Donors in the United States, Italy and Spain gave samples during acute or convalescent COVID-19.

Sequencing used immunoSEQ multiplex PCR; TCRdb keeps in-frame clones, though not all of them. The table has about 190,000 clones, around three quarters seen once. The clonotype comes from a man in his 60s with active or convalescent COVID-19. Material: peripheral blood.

The CDR3 nucleotides read TGTGCCAGCAGTATCCGACAGGGCCTCGATGAGCAGTTCTTC. Encoded protein: CASSIRQGLDEQFF. V gene TRBV6-5 combines with J gene TRBJ2-1, with 7 positions matching TRBD1. V was pared by 5 bases and J by 8 bases, with 9 bases of the junction left unmatched. The CDR3 runs to 14 residues. The germline gives CDR1 MNHEY, CDR2 SVGAGI.